This T cell receptor beta chain was captured in a study of T cells in tuberculosis. This sample's time point: new active TB diagnosis, blood taken before or within 7 days of starting treatment. Assay: immunoSEQ multiplex PCR; the TCRdb copy retains only in-frame clones and omits some. Found here are about 34,000 clones, 93% of them singletons; the top ten hold approximately 10%. Study-level results: Active tuberculosis TCR-alpha repertoires lay closer to GMM-specific TCRs than IGRA-negative controls, suggesting clonal expansion.

As to this clone: Its target is not known.

CDR1 is KGHSH, CDR2 LQKENI, per germline. The CDR3 is 17 residues long. Trimming shortened V by 3 bases and J by 1 base, and 15 bases separated the two germline ends. This clonotype was obtained from an adult with tuberculosis. Sequencing used PBMCs, obtained at tuberculosis diagnosis. The genes are TRBV18 and TRBJ2-2; weak D call: TRBD1 (5 bases). The CDR3 sequence is CASSPSPTGLNTGELFF. For the CDR3, the DNA is TGTGCCAGCTCACCGTCGCCCACAGGCCTGAACACCGGGGAGCTGTTTTTT. Supplemented by reference TRBV18 and TRBJ2-2, the full variable domain reads NAGVMQNPRHLVRRRGQEARLRCSPMKGHSHVYWYRQLPEEGLKFMVYLQKENIIDESGMPKERFSAEFPKEGPSILRIQQVVRGDSAAYFCASSPSPTGLNTGELFFGEGSRLTVL.